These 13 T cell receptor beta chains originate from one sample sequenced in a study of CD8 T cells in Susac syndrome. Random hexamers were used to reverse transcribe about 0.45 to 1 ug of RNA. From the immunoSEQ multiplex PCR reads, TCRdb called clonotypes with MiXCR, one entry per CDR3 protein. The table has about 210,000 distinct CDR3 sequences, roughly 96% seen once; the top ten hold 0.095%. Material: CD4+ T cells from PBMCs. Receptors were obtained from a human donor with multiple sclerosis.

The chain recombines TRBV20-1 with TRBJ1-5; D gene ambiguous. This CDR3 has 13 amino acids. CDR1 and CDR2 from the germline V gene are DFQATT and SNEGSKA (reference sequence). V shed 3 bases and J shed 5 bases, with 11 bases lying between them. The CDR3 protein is CSASIQLDQPQHF. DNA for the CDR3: TGCAGTGCTAGTATACAGCTGGATCAGCCCCAGCATTTT.

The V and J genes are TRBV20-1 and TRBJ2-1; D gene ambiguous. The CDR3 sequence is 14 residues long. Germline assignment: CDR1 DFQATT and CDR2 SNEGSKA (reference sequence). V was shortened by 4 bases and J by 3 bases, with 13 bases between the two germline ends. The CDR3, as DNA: TGCAGTGCTATCTCGGACCAAAACTACAATGAGCAGTTCTTC. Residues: CSAISDQNYNEQFF.

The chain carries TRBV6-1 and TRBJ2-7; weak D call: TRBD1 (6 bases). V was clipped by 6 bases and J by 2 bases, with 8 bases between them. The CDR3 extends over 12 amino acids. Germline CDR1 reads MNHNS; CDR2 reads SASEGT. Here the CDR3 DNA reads TGTGCCAGCAGGGGGGACACCTACGAGCAGTACTTC. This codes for CASRGDTYEQYF.

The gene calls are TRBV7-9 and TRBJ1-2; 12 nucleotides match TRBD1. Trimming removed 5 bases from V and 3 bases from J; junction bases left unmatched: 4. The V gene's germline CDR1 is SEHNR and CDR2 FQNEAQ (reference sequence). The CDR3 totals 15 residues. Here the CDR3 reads CASSRDRGLDYGYTF. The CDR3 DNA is TGTGCCAGCAGCCGGGACAGGGGGCTGGACTATGGCTACACCTTC.

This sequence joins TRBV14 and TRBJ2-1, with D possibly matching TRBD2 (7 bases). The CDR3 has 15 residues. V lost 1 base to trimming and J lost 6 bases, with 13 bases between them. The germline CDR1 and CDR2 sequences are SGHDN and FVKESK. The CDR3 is CASSQGGGSVNEQFF. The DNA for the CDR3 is TGTGCCAGCAGCCAAGGGGGGGGCTCCGTCAATGAGCAGTTCTTC.

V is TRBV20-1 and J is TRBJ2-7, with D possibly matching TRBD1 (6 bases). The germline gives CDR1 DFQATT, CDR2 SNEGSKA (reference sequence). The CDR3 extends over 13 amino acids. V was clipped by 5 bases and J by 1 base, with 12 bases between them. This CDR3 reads CSAPWQGSYEQYF. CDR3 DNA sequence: TGCAGTGCTCCGTGGCAGGGGTCCTACGAGCAGTACTTC.

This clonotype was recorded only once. CDR3 region: CASKRVNSGANVLTF. The CDR3 region has the DNA TGTGCCAGCAAGCGAGTGAACTCTGGGGCCAACGTCCTGACTTTC. The V and J genes are TRBV28 and TRBJ2-6; the D is unclear. The CDR3 sequence is 15 residues long. Trimming took 7 bases from V and 0 from J, leaving 10 bases between them. Per the germline V gene, CDR1 is MDHEN and CDR2 is SYDVKM.

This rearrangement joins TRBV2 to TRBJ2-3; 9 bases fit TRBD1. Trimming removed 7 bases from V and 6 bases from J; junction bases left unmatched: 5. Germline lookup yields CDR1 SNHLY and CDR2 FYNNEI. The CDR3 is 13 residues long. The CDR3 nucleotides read TGTGCCAGCAAGGGACAGGGCTTCGATACGCAGTATTTT. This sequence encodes CASKGQGFDTQYF.

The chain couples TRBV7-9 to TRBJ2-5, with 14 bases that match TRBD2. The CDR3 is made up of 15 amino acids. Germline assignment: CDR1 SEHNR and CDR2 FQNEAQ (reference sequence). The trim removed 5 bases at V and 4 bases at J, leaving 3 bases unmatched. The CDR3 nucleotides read TGTGCCAGCAGCGCCGGGACTAGCGGGGGAGAGACCCAGTACTTC. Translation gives CASSAGTSGGETQYF.

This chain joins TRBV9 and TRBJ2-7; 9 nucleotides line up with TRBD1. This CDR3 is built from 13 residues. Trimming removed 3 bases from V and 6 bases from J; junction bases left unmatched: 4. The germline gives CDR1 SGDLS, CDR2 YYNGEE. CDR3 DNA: TGTGCCAGCAGCGGGACAGGGGCCGGCGAGCAGTACTTC. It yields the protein CASSGTGAGEQYF.

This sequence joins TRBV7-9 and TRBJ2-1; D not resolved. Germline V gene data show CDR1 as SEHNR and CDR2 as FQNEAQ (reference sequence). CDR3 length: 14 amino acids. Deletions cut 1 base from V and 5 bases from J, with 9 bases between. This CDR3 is CASSLVRPNNEQFF. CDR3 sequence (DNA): TGTGCCAGCAGCTTAGTTCGCCCGAACAATGAGCAGTTCTTC.

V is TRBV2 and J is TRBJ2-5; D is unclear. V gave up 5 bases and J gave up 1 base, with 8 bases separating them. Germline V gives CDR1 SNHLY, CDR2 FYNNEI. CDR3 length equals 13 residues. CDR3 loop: CASSLVTQETQYF. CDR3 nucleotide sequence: TGTGCCAGCAGTCTGGTGACCCAAGAGACCCAGTACTTC.

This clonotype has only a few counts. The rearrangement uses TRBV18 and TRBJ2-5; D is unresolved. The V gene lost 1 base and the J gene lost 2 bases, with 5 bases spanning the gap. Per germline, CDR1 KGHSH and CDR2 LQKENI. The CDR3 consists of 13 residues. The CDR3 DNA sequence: TGTGCCAGCTCACCACAGCCTCAAGAGACCCAGTACTTC. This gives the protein CASSPQPQETQYF. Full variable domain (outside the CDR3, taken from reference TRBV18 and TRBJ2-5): NAGVMQNPRHLVRRRGQEARLRCSPMKGHSHVYWYRQLPEEGLKFMVYLQKENIIDESGMPKERFSAEFPKEGPSILRIQQVVRGDSAAYFCASSPQPQETQYFGPGTRLLVL.